A selection of T cell receptor beta chains follows, all from one sample in a study of early T cells in non-severe SARS-CoV-2 infection. TCRdb fed the 5' RACE reads into MiXCR, producing one record per CDR3 protein. The repertoire has tens of thousands of distinct CDR3 sequences, about 15% of them found once; the top ten carry roughly 6%. The sequenced sample consisted of whole blood. The receptor set was obtained from an adult who was a healthcare worker with PCR-confirmed SARS-CoV-2 infection or an uninfected control (not recorded which). CDR3s include the opening cysteine and the closing phenylalanine or tryptophan. A D gene is named only where the DNA matches it firmly. Not every row has a clone size; where given, it reads once, few, many or a size class.

cdr3_length,d_call,clone_size,v_call,j_call,cdr3_aa,cdr3_nt
14,TRBD1,NA,TRBV5-1,TRBJ2-5,CASSLSSGGETQYF,TGCGCCAGCAGCTTGAGTTCAGGGGGAGAGACCCAGTACTTC
17,TRBD2,NA,TRBV7-9,TRBJ2-1,CASSLALGTRGMVEQFF,TGTGCCAGCAGTCTCGCCTTGGGGACTAGGGGAATGGTTGAGCAGTTCTTC
17,TRBD2,few,TRBV7-8,TRBJ2-2,CASSPTPSGNGHGELFF,TGTGCCAGCAGCCCGACCCCTAGCGGGAACGGGCACGGGGAGCTGTTTTTT
14,TRBD2,NA,TRBV20-1,TRBJ2-3,CSASPSGKGDTQYF,TGCAGTGCTAGCCCCAGCGGGAAGGGAGATACGCAGTATTTT
13,NA,NA,TRBV9,TRBJ2-1,CASSVSRSDEQFF,TGTGCCAGCAGCGTATCGCGATCCGATGAGCAGTTCTTC
14,NA,NA,TRBV2,TRBJ2-6,CASARASGANVLTF,TGTGCCAGCGCTAGGGCCTCTGGGGCCAACGTCCTGACTTTC
14,TRBD1,NA,TRBV29-1,TRBJ2-7,CSARPQGSSYEQYF,TGCAGCGCCCGGCCACAGGGGAGCTCCTACGAGCAGTACTTC
13,NA,few,TRBV29-1,TRBJ2-3,CSVRGRVADTQYF,TGCAGCGTTCGAGGGAGAGTGGCAGATACGCAGTATTTT
16,TRBD1,NA,TRBV3-1,TRBJ1-1,CASSRQGGGAFSEAFF,TGTGCCAGCAGTCGACAGGGGGGAGGGGCTTTTTCAGAAGCTTTCTTT
12,NA,NA,TRBV11-2,TRBJ2-1,CASSPRRGEQFF,TGTGCCAGCAGCCCACGAAGGGGAGAGCAGTTCTTC
14,NA,few,TRBV13,TRBJ2-2,CASRGTPNTGELFF,TGTGCCAGTAGAGGGACACCGAACACCGGGGAGCTGTTTTTT
14,NA,once,TRBV14,TRBJ1-6,CASSPTGTYSPLHF,TGTGCCAGCAGCCCAACAGGGACGTACTCACCCCTCCACTTT
14,NA,few,TRBV6-4,TRBJ1-1,CASKLLGESTEAFF,TGTGCCAGCAAGCTGCTCGGGGAGAGCACTGAAGCTTTCTTT
19,TRBD2,NA,TRBV11-2,TRBJ2-4,CASSSRPATSGLTKNIQYF,TGTGCCAGCAGCTCCCGCCCGGCGACTAGCGGTTTGACCAAAAACATTCAGTACTTC
17,NA,NA,TRBV11-2,TRBJ2-1,CASSLELAKISYNEQFF,TGTGCCAGCAGCTTAGAGCTAGCGAAAATATCCTACAATGAGCAGTTCTTC
16,NA,few,TRBV12-3/TRBV12-4,TRBJ2-2,CASRRGGAENTGELFF,TGTGCCAGCAGACGTGGGGGCGCGGAAAACACCGGGGAGCTGTTTTTT
12,NA,NA,TRBV28,TRBJ2-7,CASGLNEVEQYF,TGTGCCAGCGGTCTGAATGAAGTAGAGCAGTACTTC
14,NA,many,TRBV29-1,TRBJ1-2,CSVEQKGQGYGYTF,TGCAGCGTTGAACAGAAAGGGCAGGGCTACGGCTACACCTTC
15,TRBD1,NA,TRBV6-6,TRBJ1-5,CASGVTGVRNQPQHF,TGTGCCAGCGGAGTTACAGGGGTTCGCAATCAGCCCCAGCATTTT
21,TRBD2,NA,TRBV7-2,TRBJ2-4,CASSLEGLAGGPGGLLNIQYF,TGTGCCAGCAGCTTAGAAGGGCTAGCGGGAGGGCCGGGGGGCTTGTTAAACATTCAGTACTTC
14,NA,few,TRBV9,TRBJ1-2,CASSVDLAGDGYTF,TGTGCCAGCAGCGTAGATTTGGCAGGGGACGGCTACACCTTC
17,TRBD2,few,TRBV3-1,TRBJ2-3,CASSQTSGRAEADTQYF,TGTGCCAGCAGCCAGACTAGCGGGAGGGCCGAAGCAGATACGCAGTATTTT
16,TRBD2,NA,TRBV6-6,TRBJ2-1,CASSYSLRTSWNEQFF,TGTGCCAGCAGTTACTCCCTACGGACTAGTTGGAATGAGCAGTTCTTC
15,TRBD2,many,TRBV6-2/TRBV6-3,TRBJ2-5,CASREPSGYQETQYF,TGTGCCAGCAGGGAACCTAGCGGATACCAAGAGACCCAGTACTTC
14,NA,NA,TRBV4-1,TRBJ2-3,CASSQGGGTDTQYF,TGCGCCAGCAGCCAGGGAGGGGGGACAGATACGCAGTATTTT
14,NA,NA,TRBV20-1,TRBJ1-1,CSANPKHLNTEAFF,TGCAGTGCCAACCCTAAACACCTGAACACTGAAGCTTTCTTT
12,TRBD1,few,TRBV5-1,TRBJ2-7,CARGQGAGEQYF,TGCGCCAGGGGCCAGGGGGCTGGAGAGCAGTACTTC
15,TRBD1,few,TRBV5-5,TRBJ1-6,CASSAGTGVSSPLHF,TGTGCCAGCAGCGCCGGGACAGGGGTGTCATCACCCCTCCACTTT
14,NA,many,TRBV5-1,TRBJ2-3,CASSRRYVTDTQYF,TGCGCCAGCAGCCGCCGATATGTCACAGATACGCAGTATTTT
14,NA,once,TRBV28,TRBJ2-6,CASTKKPGANVLTF,TGTGCCAGCACCAAGAAACCTGGGGCCAACGTCCTGACTTTC
15,TRBD2,few,TRBV28,TRBJ2-2,CASSLIAGETGELFF,TGTGCCAGCAGTTTAATAGCGGGAGAGACCGGGGAGCTGTTTTTT
15,TRBD1,NA,TRBV5-1,TRBJ2-1,CASTPDRTGYNEQFF,TGCGCCAGCACCCCCGATCGGACAGGGTACAATGAGCAGTTCTTC
12,NA,NA,TRBV5-5,TRBJ1-1,CASSPLASGAFF,TGTGCCAGCAGCCCACTAGCCTCGGGAGCTTTCTTT
15,NA,NA,TRBV7-3,TRBJ1-1,CASSSSPAGNTEAFF,TGTGCCAGCAGCTCCAGCCCGGCCGGAAACACTGAAGCTTTCTTT
12,TRBD1,many,TRBV20-1,TRBJ1-4,CSATGVGEKLFF,TGCAGTGCCACAGGGGTCGGGGAAAAACTGTTTTTT
13,NA,few,TRBV29-1,TRBJ2-2,CSVRTENTGELFF,TGCAGCGTTCGGACAGAAAACACCGGGGAGCTGTTTTTT
14,NA,few,TRBV24-1,TRBJ1-4,CATSDQTVADGLFF,TGTGCCACCAGTGATCAAACCGTGGCCGATGGGCTGTTTTTT
16,NA,NA,TRBV13,TRBJ1-1,CASSFRGSGIDTEAFF,TGTGCCAGCAGCTTTCGAGGATCGGGGATCGACACTGAAGCTTTCTTT